The T cell receptor beta chain described here comes from a study of response to subunit inactivated influenza vaccine. Study results and caveats: Each seasonal influenza vaccination recruits few new T cells, the authors suggested.

This clonotype was seen only a few times. What it binds is unknown. In TCRdb, the RT-PCR reads were re-called with MiXCR into one record per CDR3 protein. The sample has about 500,000 distinct CDR3 sequences; more than 15% are singletons. The clonotype originates from a man between 50 and 75 years old who received an inactivated influenza vaccine. This specimen was CD4+ T cells sorted from PBMCs, taken around 25 months after vaccination.

CDR3 sequence: CASSPPKANYGYTF. The CDR3 bases are TGTGCCAGCAGCCCCCCCAAAGCTAACTATGGCTACACCTTC. This chain uses TRBV3-1 with TRBJ1-2; no reliable D call. CDR3 size: 14 residues. Trimming removed 4 bases from V and 0 bases from J, with 9 bases in between. CDR1 and CDR2 (germline): LGHDT, YNNKEL (reference sequence).